These T cell receptor beta chains were read from a single sample in a study of graft-versus-host responses after intestinal transplantation. The method was immunoSEQ multiplex PCR; TCRdb's version includes in-frame clones alone and lacks a portion of them. The table has around 39,000 clones, about 92% seen once. Sequencing was performed on PBMCs, taken around 730 days after intestinal transplantation. Every receptor here comes from a human patient who received an intestinal transplant, so some T cells may come from the graft donor. Both conserved end residues are part of each CDR3. The order of the fields is clone size, D gene, J gene, V gene, CDR3 protein, CDR3 DNA. A D gene is named only where the DNA matches it firmly. Part of the rows lack a size; the others show once, few, many or a class for expanded clones.

>NA|TRBD2|TRBJ2-1|TRBV27
CASSFSPPLAGAHNEQFF
TGTGCCAGCAGTTTCTCCCCCCCCCTAGCGGGAGCCCACAATGAGCAGTTCTTC
>NA|NA|TRBJ2-7|TRBV6-6
CASSYSIRTDSYEQYF
TGTGCCAGCAGTTACTCGATAAGAACTGACTCCTACGAGCAGTACTTC
>NA|NA|TRBJ1-2|TRBV4-2
CASSQDTGFYGYTF
TGTGCCAGCAGCCAAGATACAGGGTTCTATGGCTACACCTTC
>NA|NA|TRBJ2-7|TRBV18
CASSPPGIRGSEQYF
TGTGCCAGCTCACCACCGGGCATAAGGGGGAGCGAGCAGTACTTC
>once|NA|TRBJ2-7|TRBV28
CASSLLAYEQYF
TGTGCCAGCAGTTTATTAGCCTACGAGCAGTACTTC
>NA|TRBD2|TRBJ2-1|TRBV7-2
CASSLVSGGLVVEQFF
TGTGCCAGCAGCTTAGTCTCTGGGGGACTAGTCGTTGAGCAGTTCTTC
>once|NA|TRBJ2-3|TRBV5-1
CASSPGGGGRDTQYF
TGCGCCAGCAGCCCCGGGGGCGGCGGTCGGGATACGCAGTATTTT
>NA|NA|TRBJ2-2|TRBV11-2
CASSRQHGTSTGELFF
TGTGCCAGCAGCCGCCAGCATGGGACATCCACCGGGGAGCTGTTTTTT
>NA|NA|TRBJ2-3|TRBV9
CASSAAQSHTQYF
TGTGCCAGCAGCGCCGCACAGTCTCATACGCAGTATTTT
>NA|TRBD2|TRBJ2-4|TRBV2
CASTRLAGDGNIQYF
TGTGCCAGCACCAGACTAGCGGGAGATGGGAACATTCAGTACTTC
>NA|TRBD1|TRBJ1-2|TRBV19
CASSMGQGWNYGYTF
TGTGCCAGTAGTATGGGACAGGGATGGAACTATGGCTACACCTTC
>NA|NA|TRBJ2-5|TRBV28
CASSLGGAQETQYF
TGTGCCAGCAGTTTGGGCGGAGCCCAAGAGACCCAGTACTTC
>NA|NA|TRBJ2-1|TRBV19
CASSTPLEGGLNEQFF
TGTGCCAGTAGTACCCCCTTGGAGGGGGGCCTCAATGAGCAGTTCTTC
>medium-sized|NA|TRBJ2-7|TRBV6-6
CASSYSDSSYEQYF
TGTGCCAGCAGTTACTCGGACAGCTCCTACGAGCAGTACTTC
>NA|TRBD1|TRBJ1-5|TRBV6-5
CASSPRGGGVQPQHF
TGTGCCAGCAGTCCCCGGGGAGGGGGCGTCCAGCCCCAGCATTTT
>NA|TRBD2|TRBJ2-7|TRBV18
CASSTSGRTYEQYF
TGTGCCAGCTCGACTAGCGGGCGTACCTACGAGCAGTACTTC
>NA|NA|TRBJ2-4|TRBV19
CASSRHLGSIAKNIQYF
TGTGCCAGTAGCCGACATCTGGGGTCCATAGCCAAAAACATTCAGTACTTC
>NA|NA|TRBJ2-1|TRBV7-6
CASSPTGAQQFF
TGTGCCAGCAGCCCCACCGGGGCCCAGCAGTTCTTC
>NA|TRBD2|TRBJ2-3|TRBV5-1
CASSWGGGKPDTQYF
TGCGCCAGCAGCTGGGGCGGGGGGAAGCCAGATACGCAGTATTTT
>NA|TRBD1|TRBJ2-6|TRBV13
CASSAGQGGSGANVLTF
TGTGCCAGCAGCGCGGGACAGGGGGGATCTGGGGCCAACGTCCTGACTTTC
>NA|NA|TRBJ1-3|TRBV29-1
CSVVQAGNTIYF
TGCAGCGTTGTACAGGCGGGAAACACCATATATTTT
>NA|TRBD1|TRBJ2-7|TRBV27
CASSIRQGSYEQYF
TGTGCCAGCAGTATAAGACAGGGATCCTACGAGCAGTACTTC
>NA|NA|TRBJ2-7|TRBV2
CASSRDTYEQYF
TGTGCCAGCAGTCGGGACACCTACGAGCAGTACTTC
>NA|NA|TRBJ2-2|TRBV7-3
CASSLAPGGELFF
TGTGCCAGCAGCTTAGCACCGGGCGGGGAGCTGTTTTTT
>once|TRBD1|TRBJ2-4|TRBV11-2
CASTQGAVGIQYF
TGTGCCAGCACCCAGGGGGCAGTAGGTATTCAGTACTTC
>once|NA|TRBJ1-1|TRBV6-5
CASKGLGNTEAFF
TGTGCCAGCAAGGGGCTAGGGAACACTGAAGCTTTCTTT
>NA|TRBD1|TRBJ1-1|TRBV7-6
CASSLARGQTEAFF
TGTGCCAGCAGCTTAGCAAGGGGGCAAACTGAAGCTTTCTTT
>NA|NA|TRBJ1-6|TRBV21-1
CATLQGFGEDYNSPLHF
TGTGCCACCTTACAGGGGTTTGGAGAGGATTATAATTCACCCCTCCACTTT
>NA|NA|TRBJ2-7|TRBV6-5
CASSNPPRGIHEQYF
TGTGCCAGCAGTAACCCACCCAGGGGAATACACGAGCAGTACTTC
>NA|NA|TRBJ1-6|TRBV7-3
CASSPDTFTLHF
TGTGCCAGCAGCCCCGACACGTTCACCCTCCACTTT
>NA|TRBD1|TRBJ1-2|TRBV11-2
CASSHFGGTGSYGYTF
TGTGCCAGCAGCCACTTTGGGGGGACAGGGTCATATGGCTACACCTTC
>NA|TRBD1|TRBJ2-1|TRBV6-5
CASSYPGQGGYNEQFF
TGTGCCAGCAGTTACCCCGGACAGGGTGGCTACAATGAGCAGTTCTTC
>NA|NA|TRBJ1-6|TRBV19
CASASSYNSPLHF
TGTGCCAGTGCGAGCTCCTATAATTCACCCCTCCACTTT
>NA|TRBD2|TRBJ2-7|TRBV11-1
CASSLLAGSYEQYF
TGTGCCAGCAGCTTACTAGCGGGCTCCTACGAGCAGTACTTC
>NA|NA|TRBJ2-1|TRBV6-5
CAIQGPRPNEQFF
TGTGCCATCCAAGGTCCCAGGCCCAATGAGCAGTTCTTC
>NA|TRBD1|TRBJ1-1|TRBV5-1
CASSLDLRDRGSTEAFF
TGCGCCAGCAGCTTGGACCTTCGGGACAGGGGATCCACTGAAGCTTTCTTT
>NA|NA|TRBJ2-5|TRBV6-5
CASSYSLEQPRETQYF
TGTGCCAGCAGTTACTCCCTTGAACAACCGCGGGAGACCCAGTACTTC
>NA|NA|TRBJ1-1|TRBV6-6
CATALGENTEAFF
TGTGCCACCGCCCTGGGGGAGAACACTGAAGCTTTCTTT
>NA|NA|TRBJ1-1|TRBV7-9
CAIGRQSMNTEAFF
TGTGCCATCGGCAGACAGTCAATGAACACTGAAGCTTTCTTT
>NA|TRBD1|TRBJ2-7|TRBV5-1
CASSSPSGTGSYEQYF
TGCGCCAGCAGCTCCCCCTCCGGGACAGGCTCCTACGAGCAGTACTTC
>NA|TRBD2|TRBJ2-3|TRBV7-9
CASSFLTGRQINTQYF
TGTGCCAGCAGCTTCCTTACCGGGAGGCAGATAAATACGCAGTATTTT
>NA|TRBD1|TRBJ2-3|TRBV7-6
CASSLNRGGTDTQYF
TGTGCCAGCAGCCTGAACAGGGGAGGCACAGATACGCAGTATTTT
>once|TRBD1|TRBJ1-5|TRBV5-3
CARSPPRTGDQPQHF
TGTGCCAGAAGCCCCCCTCGGACAGGGGATCAGCCCCAGCATTTT
>NA|NA|TRBJ2-7|TRBV13
CASSLLGAAYEQYF
TGTGCCAGCAGCTTACTGGGGGCAGCTTACGAGCAGTACTTC
>NA|TRBD1|TRBJ2-1|TRBV4-2
CASSQLPGQVLSSSYNEQFF
TGTGCCAGCAGCCAACTACCGGGACAGGTTCTTTCGTCCTCCTACAATGAGCAGTTCTTC
>NA|NA|TRBJ1-1|TRBV19
CASSPPGTEAFF
TGTGCCAGTAGTCCCCCGGGTACTGAAGCTTTCTTT
>NA|TRBD1|TRBJ2-7|TRBV6-1
CASWDSVYEQYF
TGTGCCAGTTGGGACAGCGTCTACGAGCAGTACTTC
>NA|NA|TRBJ2-6|TRBV15
CATSRVPGPSTGANVLTF
TGTGCCACCAGCAGAGTTCCCGGGCCAAGCACAGGGGCCAACGTCCTGACTTTC